This T cell receptor beta chain came from a study of Graves' ophthalmopathy and Graves' hyperthyroidism. Study-level information: Prior to any treatment, peripheral blood was collected at the time of initial diagnosis.

This CDR3 has 15 residues. The V gene's germline CDR1 is MNHEY and CDR2 SVGAGI. The trim removed 2 bases at V and 4 bases at J, leaving 4 bases unmatched. Other autoimmune disease, uncontrolled infection, pregnancy and lactation led to exclusion. Amplification targeted the TCR beta CDR3 regions, with RNA transcripts as the source material. RT-PCR in the first round used HTBI primers; a second-round multiplex PCR followed. Via MiXCR, TCRdb re-called the multiplex PCR reads, giving one row per CDR3 protein. Found here are hundreds of thousands of distinct CDR3 sequences, around a fifth of them singletons; the top ten hold roughly 6.9%.

Sequenced sample: peripheral blood. The source is a woman under 30 with stable Graves' hyperthyroidism. Some clones in this sample may be carry-over from other donors' samples. The V gene is TRBV6-5, the J gene TRBJ1-1; TRBD1 agrees at 10 bases. DNA of the CDR3: TGTGCCAGCAGTTACGACAGGGGGCCTGGCACTGAAGCTTTCTTT. Translation: CASSYDRGPGTEAFF.